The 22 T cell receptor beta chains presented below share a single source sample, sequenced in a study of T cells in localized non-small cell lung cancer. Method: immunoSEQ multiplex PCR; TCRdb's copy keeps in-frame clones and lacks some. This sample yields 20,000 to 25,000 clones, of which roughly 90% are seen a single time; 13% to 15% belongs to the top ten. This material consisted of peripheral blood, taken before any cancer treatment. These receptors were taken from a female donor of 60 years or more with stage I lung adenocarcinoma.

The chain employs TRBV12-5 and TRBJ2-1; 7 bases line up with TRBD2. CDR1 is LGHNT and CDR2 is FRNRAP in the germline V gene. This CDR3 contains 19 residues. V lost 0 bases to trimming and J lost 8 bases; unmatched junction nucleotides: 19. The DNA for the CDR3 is TGTGCTAGTGGTTTGGTACGATCCGCGGGAACGTTCGGGGGGTATGAGCAGTTCTTC. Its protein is CASGLVRSAGTFGGYEQFF.

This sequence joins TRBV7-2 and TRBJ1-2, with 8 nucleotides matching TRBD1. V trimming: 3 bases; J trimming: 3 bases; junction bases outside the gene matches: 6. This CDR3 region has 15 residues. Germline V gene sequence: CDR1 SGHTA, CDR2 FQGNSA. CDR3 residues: CASSFGQGNHYGYTF. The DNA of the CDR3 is TGTGCCAGCAGCTTTGGACAGGGTAACCACTATGGCTACACCTTC.

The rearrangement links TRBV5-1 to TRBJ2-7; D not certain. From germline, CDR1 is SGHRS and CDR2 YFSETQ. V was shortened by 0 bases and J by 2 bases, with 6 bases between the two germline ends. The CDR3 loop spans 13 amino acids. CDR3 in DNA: TGCGCCAGCAGCTTGGTTCCTACCTACGAGCAGTACTTC. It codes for CASSLVPTYEQYF.

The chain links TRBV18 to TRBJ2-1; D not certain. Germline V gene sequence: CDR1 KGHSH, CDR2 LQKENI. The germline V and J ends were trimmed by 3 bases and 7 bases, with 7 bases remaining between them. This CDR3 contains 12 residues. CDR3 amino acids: CASSPRPNEQFF. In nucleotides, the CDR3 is TGTGCCAGCTCACCTCGCCCAAATGAGCAGTTCTTC.

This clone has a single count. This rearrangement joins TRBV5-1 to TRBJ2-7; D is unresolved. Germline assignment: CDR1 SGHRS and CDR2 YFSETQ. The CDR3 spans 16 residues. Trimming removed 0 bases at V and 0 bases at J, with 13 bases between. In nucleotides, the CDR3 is TGCGCCAGCAGCTTGGGGTCAGGATCTATCTCCTACGAGCAGTACTTC. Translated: CASSLGSGSISYEQYF.

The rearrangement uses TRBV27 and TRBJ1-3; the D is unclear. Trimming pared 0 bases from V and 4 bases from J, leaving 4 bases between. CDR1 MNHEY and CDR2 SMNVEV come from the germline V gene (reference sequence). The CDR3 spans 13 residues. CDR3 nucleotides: TGTGCCAGCAGTTTATCTGCGGGAAACACCATATATTTT. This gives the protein CASSLSAGNTIYF.

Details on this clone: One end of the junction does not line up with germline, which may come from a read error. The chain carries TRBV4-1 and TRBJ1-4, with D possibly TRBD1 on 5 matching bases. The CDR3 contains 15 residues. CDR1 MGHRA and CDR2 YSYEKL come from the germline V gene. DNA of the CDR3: TGCGCCAACAGCCAAGATAATCGGCAGGGTGAAAAACTGTTTTTT. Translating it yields CANSQDNRQGEKLFF.

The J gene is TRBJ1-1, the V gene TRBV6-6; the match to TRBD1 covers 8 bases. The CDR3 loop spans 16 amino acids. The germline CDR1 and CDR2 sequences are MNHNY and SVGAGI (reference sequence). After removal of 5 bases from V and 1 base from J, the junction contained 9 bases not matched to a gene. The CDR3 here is CASSRGTGQANTEAFF. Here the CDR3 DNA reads TGTGCCAGCAGTCGAGGCACGGGACAGGCGAACACTGAAGCTTTCTTT.

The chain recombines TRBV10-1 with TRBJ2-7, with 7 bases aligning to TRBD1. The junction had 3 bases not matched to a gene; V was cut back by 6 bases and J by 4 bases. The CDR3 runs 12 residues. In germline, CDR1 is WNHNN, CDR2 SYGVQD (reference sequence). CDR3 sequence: CASSATGYEQYF. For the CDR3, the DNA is TGCGCCAGCAGCGCGACAGGGTACGAGCAGTACTTC.

In DNA form, the CDR3 reads TGCGCCAGCAGCTTGGCTCCCGGGTTGGGGGATGAGCAGTTCTTC. This gives the protein CASSLAPGLGDEQFF. The chain links TRBV5-1 to TRBJ2-1; TRBD1 or TRBD2 may be the D gene (5 bases each). From germline, CDR1 is SGHRS and CDR2 YFSETQ. This CDR3 comprises 15 residues. Trimming pared 0 bases from V and 8 bases from J, leaving 15 bases between.

The CDR3 loop is CASSQQTGGGNEQFF. The CDR3, as DNA: TGTGCCAGCAGCCAACAAACGGGAGGAGGTAATGAGCAGTTCTTC. The chain has TRBV7-9 and TRBJ2-1; 7 bases are a match to TRBD2. Germline V gene lookup returns CDR1 SEHNR and CDR2 FQNEAQ (reference sequence). V trimming: 5 bases; J trimming: 7 bases; junction bases outside the gene matches: 11. CDR3 size: 15 residues.

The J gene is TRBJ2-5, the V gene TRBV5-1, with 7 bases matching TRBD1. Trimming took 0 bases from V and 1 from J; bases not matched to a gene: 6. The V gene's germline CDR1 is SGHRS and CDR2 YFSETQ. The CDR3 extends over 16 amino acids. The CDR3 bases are TGCGCCAGCAGCTTGGGGGCGTCAGGGGGCCAAGAGACCCAGTACTTC. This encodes CASSLGASGGQETQYF.

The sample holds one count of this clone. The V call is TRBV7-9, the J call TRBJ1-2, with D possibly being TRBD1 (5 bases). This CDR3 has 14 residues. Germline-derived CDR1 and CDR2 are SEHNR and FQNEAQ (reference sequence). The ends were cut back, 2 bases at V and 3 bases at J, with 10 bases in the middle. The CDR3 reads CASSLRDGDYGYTF. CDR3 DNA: TGTGCCAGCAGCTTACGGGACGGTGACTATGGCTACACCTTC.

In nucleotides, the CDR3 is TGTGCCAGCAGTTACTCCCTGACCGTTGTCGCTGAAGCTTTCTTT. Protein product: CASSYSLTVVAEAFF. V usage is TRBV6-5 and J usage is TRBJ1-1; no clear D. Germline V gives CDR1 MNHEY, CDR2 SVGAGI. V dropped 0 bases and J dropped 6 bases, with 14 bases sitting between them. The length of the CDR3 is 15 residues.

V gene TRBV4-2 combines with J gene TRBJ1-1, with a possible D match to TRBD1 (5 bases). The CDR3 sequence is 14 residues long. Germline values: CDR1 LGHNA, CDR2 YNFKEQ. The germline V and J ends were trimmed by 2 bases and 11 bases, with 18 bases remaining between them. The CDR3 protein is CASSQIQDRWPAFF. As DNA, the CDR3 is TGTGCCAGCAGCCAAATACAGGACCGCTGGCCGGCTTTCTTT.

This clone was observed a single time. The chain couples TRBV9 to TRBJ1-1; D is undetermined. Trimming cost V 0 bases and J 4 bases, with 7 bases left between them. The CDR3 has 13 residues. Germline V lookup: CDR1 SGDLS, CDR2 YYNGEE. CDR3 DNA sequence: TGTGCCAGCAGCGTAGGTGTGGCCACTGAAGCTTTCTTT. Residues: CASSVGVATEAFF. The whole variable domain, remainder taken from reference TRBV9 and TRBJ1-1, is DSGVTQTPKHLITATGQRVTLRCSPRSGDLSVYWYQQSLDQGLQFLIQYYNGEERAKGNILERFSAQQFPDLHSELNLSSLELGDSALYFCASSVGVATEAFFGQGTRLTVV.

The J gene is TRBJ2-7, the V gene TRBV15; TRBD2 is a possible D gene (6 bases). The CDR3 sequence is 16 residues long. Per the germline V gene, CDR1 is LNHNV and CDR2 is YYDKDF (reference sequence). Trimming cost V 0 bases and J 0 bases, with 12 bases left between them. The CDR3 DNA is TGTGCCACCAGCAGAGATGGCGGGGCGGCCTCCTACGAGCAGTACTTC. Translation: CATSRDGGAASYEQYF. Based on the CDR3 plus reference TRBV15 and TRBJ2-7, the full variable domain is DAMVIQNPRYQVTQFGKPVTLSCSQTLNHNVMYWYQQKSSQAPKLLFHYYDKDFNNEADTPDNFQSRRPNTSFCFLDIRSPGLGDTAMYLCATSRDGGAASYEQYFGPGTRLTVT.

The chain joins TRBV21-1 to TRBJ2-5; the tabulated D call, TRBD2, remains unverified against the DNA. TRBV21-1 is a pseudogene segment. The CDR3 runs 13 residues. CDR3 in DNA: TGTGCCAGCAGCAAATGCCGGGGAGAGACCCAGTACTTC. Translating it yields CASSKCRGETQYF.

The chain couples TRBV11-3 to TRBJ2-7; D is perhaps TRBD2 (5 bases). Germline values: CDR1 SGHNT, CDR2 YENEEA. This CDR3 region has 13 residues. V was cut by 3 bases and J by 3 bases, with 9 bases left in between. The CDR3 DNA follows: TGTGCCAGCAGCTTCGAGGGTCGCTACGAGCAGTACTTC. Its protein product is CASSFEGRYEQYF.

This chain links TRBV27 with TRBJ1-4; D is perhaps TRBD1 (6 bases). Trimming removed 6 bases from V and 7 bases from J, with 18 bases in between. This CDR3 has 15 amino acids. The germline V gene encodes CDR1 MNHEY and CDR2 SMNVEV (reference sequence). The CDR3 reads CASSRNGGPGEKLFF. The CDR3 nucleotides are TGTGCCAGCAGCCGCAACGGGGGGCCTGGTGAAAAACTGTTTTTT.

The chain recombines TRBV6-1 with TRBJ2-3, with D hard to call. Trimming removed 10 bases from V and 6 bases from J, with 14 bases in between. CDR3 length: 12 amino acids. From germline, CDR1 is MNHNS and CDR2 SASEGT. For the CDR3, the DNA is TGTGCCATCTACGTCCCGAGGGATACGCAGTATTTT. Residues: CAIYVPRDTQYF.

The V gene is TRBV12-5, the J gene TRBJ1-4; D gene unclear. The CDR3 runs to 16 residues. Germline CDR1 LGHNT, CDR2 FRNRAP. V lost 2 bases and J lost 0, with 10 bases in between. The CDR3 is CASGLLLGSTNEKLFF. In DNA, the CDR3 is TGTGCTAGTGGTTTGCTACTCGGGTCAACTAATGAAAAACTGTTTTTT. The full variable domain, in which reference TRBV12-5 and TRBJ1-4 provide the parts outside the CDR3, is DARVTQTPRHKVTEMGQEVTMRCQPILGHNTVFWYRQTMMQGLELLAYFRNRAPLDDSGMPKDRFSAEMPDATLATLKIQPSEPRDSAVYFCASGLLLGSTNEKLFFGSGTQLSVL.